The sequence of this T cell receptor (beta chain) was determined in a study of beta chain features in type 1 diabetes. The authors sorted CD4+ naive, central memory, regulatory and stem cell-like memory cells via CD45RO/CCR7/CD25/CD127/CD95/CD27. Per the germline V gene, CDR1 is MGHRA and CDR2 is YSYEKL. J lost 0 bases, V lost 9 bases, and 15 bases had no gene match. CDR3 size: 18 residues. Reverse transcribing all isolated RNA meant expressed TCRB transcripts were sequenced. Profiling relied on immunoSEQ multiplex PCR, and the TCRdb table lists in-frame clones only, not all of them. The sample comprises more than 250,000 clones, 20% to 25% of which are singletons, and 0.012% rests with the top ten. Comments on this clone: Its antigen is still unknown.

Study findings and constraints: Moderate yet significant TCRB CDR3 shortening was seen in Type 1 diabetes patients in all four CD4+ subsets. Insertions at VDJ junctions were less frequent in type 1 diabetes patients. These patients also deleted more nucleotides at the same junctions.

The gene calls are TRBV4-1 and TRBJ2-1; 9 bases match TRBD2. Sequencing was carried out using naive CD4+ T cells from blood. This clonotype was obtained from a woman aged 30 to 39 with type 1 diabetes. As DNA, the CDR3 is TGCGCCAGTCACCCGGGACTAGCCTTACGTCGCTCCTACAATGAGCAGTTCTTC. This codes for CASHPGLALRRSYNEQFF.